This entry concerns a single T cell receptor (beta chain). This entry comes from a study of response to subunit inactivated influenza vaccine. TCRdb ran MiXCR on the RT-PCR reads and lists one entry per CDR3 protein. The sample has hundreds of thousands of distinct CDR3 sequences; about 14% are singletons. CDR1 and CDR2 from the germline V gene are KGHDR and SFDVKD. The CDR3 runs 19 residues. The V end lost 3 bases, the J end lost 4 bases, and 24 bases lay between the germline ends. The rearrangement uses TRBV24-1 and TRBJ2-1, with D perhaps TRBD1 (6 bases). Sample: PBMCs from blood, taken roughly 15 days before vaccination. The clonotype comes from a man aged 45 to 65 who received an inactivated influenza vaccine. The CDR3 nucleotides are TGTGCCACCAGTGATCCCCCAACCTTGACAGGAGCCCTTTACAATGAGCAGTTCTTC. Its protein is CATSDPPTLTGALYNEQFF.